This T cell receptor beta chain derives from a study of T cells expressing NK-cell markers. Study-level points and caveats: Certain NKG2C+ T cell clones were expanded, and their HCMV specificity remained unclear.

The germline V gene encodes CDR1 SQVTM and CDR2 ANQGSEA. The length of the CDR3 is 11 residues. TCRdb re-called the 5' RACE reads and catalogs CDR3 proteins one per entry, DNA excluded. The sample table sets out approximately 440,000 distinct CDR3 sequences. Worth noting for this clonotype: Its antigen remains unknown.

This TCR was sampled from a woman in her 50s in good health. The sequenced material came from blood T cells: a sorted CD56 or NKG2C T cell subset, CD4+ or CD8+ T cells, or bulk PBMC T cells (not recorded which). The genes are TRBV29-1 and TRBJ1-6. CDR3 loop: CSVGENSPLHF.